This is a list of T cell receptor beta chains from one sample in a study of T-cell memory formation after mild COVID-19. TCRdb independently ran MiXCR on the 5' RACE reads; one entry per CDR3 protein. The sample contains 150,000 to 200,000 distinct CDR3 sequences, 11% of which appear only once. The sample was PBMCs or a T cell subset sorted from them (not recorded which). All receptors come from a young man who had mild COVID-19 (a few samples of this study predate the infection). Cell type and time point are not known. The CDR3 runs from the conserved cysteine through the conserved F or W. A D gene is named only where the DNA matches it firmly. A clone size is listed for some rows: how often the clone was seen (once, few, many), or a class if it is expanded.

TRBJ2-3	TRBV30	NA	NA	CAWSNGGAEDTQYF	TGTGCCTGGAGTAATGGGGGGGCAGAAGATACGCAGTATTTT
TRBJ2-5	TRBV6-5	TRBD2	NA	CASSYARGGRETQYF	TGTGCCAGCAGTTACGCGCGGGGGGGCCGTGAGACCCAGTACTTC
TRBJ2-7	TRBV5-1	NA	NA	CASSLVQSSYEQYF	TGCGCCAGCAGCTTGGTACAGTCCTCCTACGAGCAGTACTTC
TRBJ2-1	TRBV23-1	TRBD2	NA	CASSQPLGSGGLNNEQFF	TGCGCCAGCAGTCAACCCCTGGGGAGCGGGGGGCTTAACAATGAGCAGTTCTTC
TRBJ2-3	TRBV5-1	TRBD1	few	CASSLGTGVNQDTQYF	TGCGCCAGCAGCTTAGGGACAGGGGTCAACCAGGATACGCAGTATTTT
TRBJ1-1	TRBV5-1	NA	few	CASSLWQGGAEAFF	TGCGCCAGCAGCTTGTGGCAGGGTGGTGCTGAAGCTTTCTTT
TRBJ2-1	TRBV5-1	TRBD1	NA	CASSVGTGSEQFF	TGCGCCAGCAGCGTCGGGACAGGCAGTGAGCAGTTCTTC
TRBJ2-3	TRBV3-1	TRBD2	NA	CASSTPSGGSDTQYF	TGTGCCAGCAGCACCCCCAGCGGGGGGTCAGATACGCAGTATTTT
TRBJ2-7	TRBV2	TRBD2	few	CASNTLAGDAYEQYF	TGTGCCAGCAATACACTAGCGGGGGATGCCTACGAGCAGTACTTC
TRBJ2-2	TRBV11-2	NA	few	CASSLNGGPAVTGELFF	TGTGCCAGCAGCTTAAATGGGGGACCCGCTGTCACCGGGGAGCTGTTTTTT
TRBJ2-2	TRBV20-1	NA	many	CSARQAGMMNTGELFF	TGCAGTGCTAGGCAGGCCGGTATGATGAACACCGGGGAGCTGTTTTTT
TRBJ1-1	TRBV18	NA	NA	CASSPQQGNTEAFF	TGTGCCAGCTCACCCCAACAGGGAAACACTGAAGCTTTCTTT
TRBJ1-6	TRBV5-1	TRBD1	few	CASRTGQGYNSPLHF	TGCGCCAGCAGAACGGGACAGGGGTATAATTCACCCCTCCACTTT
TRBJ2-1	TRBV5-1	TRBD1	NA	CASSEPGQGYNEQFF	TGCGCCAGCAGCGAACCGGGACAGGGTTACAATGAGCAGTTCTTC
TRBJ2-5	TRBV20-1	NA	few	CSARDVQGAVQETQYF	TGCAGTGCTAGAGATGTACAGGGTGCTGTCCAAGAGACCCAGTACTTC
TRBJ1-5	TRBV3-1	NA	few	CASSLGLTGGQPQHF	TGTGCCAGCAGCCTCGGCTTAACCGGTGGCCAGCCCCAGCATTTT
TRBJ1-2	TRBV7-9	NA	few	CASSWENPRNYGYTF	TGTGCCAGCAGCTGGGAAAATCCCCGTAACTATGGCTACACCTTC
TRBJ2-2	TRBV7-3	TRBD1	few	CASSHTGVAAELFF	TGTGCCAGCAGCCACACAGGGGTGGCGGCAGAGCTGTTTTTT
TRBJ2-3	TRBV7-2	NA	NA	CASSLSFFRDTQYF	TGTGCCAGCAGCCTTAGCTTTTTCCGAGATACGCAGTATTTT
TRBJ2-1	TRBV29-1	NA	NA	CSVEGGAEYEQFF	TGCAGCGTTGAAGGGGGGGCCGAGTATGAGCAGTTCTTC
TRBJ2-5	TRBV7-9	NA	many	CASSYGLRETQYF	TGTGCCAGCAGCTACGGGCTTCGTGAGACCCAGTACTTC